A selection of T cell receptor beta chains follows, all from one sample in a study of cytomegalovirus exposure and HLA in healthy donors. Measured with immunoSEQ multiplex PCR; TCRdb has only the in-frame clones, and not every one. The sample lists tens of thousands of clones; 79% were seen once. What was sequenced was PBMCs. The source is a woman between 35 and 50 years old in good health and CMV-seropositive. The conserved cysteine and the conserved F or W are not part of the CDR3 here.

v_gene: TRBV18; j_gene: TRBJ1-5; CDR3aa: ASSPQTVRDQPQH
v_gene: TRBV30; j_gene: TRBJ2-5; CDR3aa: AWSGSRETQY
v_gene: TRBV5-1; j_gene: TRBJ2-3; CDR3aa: ASSLDRGGDTQY
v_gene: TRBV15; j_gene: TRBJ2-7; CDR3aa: ATSSLVAQTYEQY
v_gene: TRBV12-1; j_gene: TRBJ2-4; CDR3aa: ASSFSDIVIQY
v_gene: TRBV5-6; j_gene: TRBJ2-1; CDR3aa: ASSLLVGEGLYNEQF
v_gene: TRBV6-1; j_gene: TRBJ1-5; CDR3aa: ASSEAPRGPQH
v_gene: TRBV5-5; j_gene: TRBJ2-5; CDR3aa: ASSTGQGLTNARY
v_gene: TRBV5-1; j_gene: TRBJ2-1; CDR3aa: ASSLRLAGKLYNEQF
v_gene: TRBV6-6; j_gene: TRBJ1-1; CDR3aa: ASSDGQNTEAF
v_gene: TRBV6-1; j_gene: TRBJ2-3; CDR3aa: ASSVNPGTSGSSTDTQY
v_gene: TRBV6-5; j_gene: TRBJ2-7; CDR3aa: ASSYLETSGSYEQY
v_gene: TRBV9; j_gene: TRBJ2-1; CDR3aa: ASSVGGLAGRNEQF
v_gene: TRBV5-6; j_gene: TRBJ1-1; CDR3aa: ASSLYRDRGHGGSEAF
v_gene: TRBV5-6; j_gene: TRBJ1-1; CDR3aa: ASSRQRNTEAF
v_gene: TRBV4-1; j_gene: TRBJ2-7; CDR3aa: ASSQEGTGTYEQY
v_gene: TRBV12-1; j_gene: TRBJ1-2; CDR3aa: ASSSETRDRVFLSLNYGYT
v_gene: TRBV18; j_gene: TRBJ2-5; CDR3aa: ASSPVVGRETQY
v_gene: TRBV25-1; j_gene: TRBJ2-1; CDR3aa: ASSVTGENEQF
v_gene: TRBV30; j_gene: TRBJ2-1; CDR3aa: AWSPGWEGYNEQF
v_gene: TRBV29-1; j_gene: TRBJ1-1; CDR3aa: SVRTGVITEAF
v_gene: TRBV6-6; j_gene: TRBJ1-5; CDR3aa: ASSPDTSNQPQH
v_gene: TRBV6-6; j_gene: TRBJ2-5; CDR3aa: ASTRGRQETQY
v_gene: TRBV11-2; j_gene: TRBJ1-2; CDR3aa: ASSSIQGFIIRGYT
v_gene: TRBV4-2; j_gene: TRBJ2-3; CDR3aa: ASSPGVRGTDTQY
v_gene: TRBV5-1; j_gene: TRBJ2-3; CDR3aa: ASSPPTDTQY
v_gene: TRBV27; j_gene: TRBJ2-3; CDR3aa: ASRGTGQGTDTQY
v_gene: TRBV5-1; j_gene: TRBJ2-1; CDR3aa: ASSRGDRGNNEQF
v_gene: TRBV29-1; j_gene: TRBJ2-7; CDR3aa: SVGGNRATHYEQY